Below are 31 T cell receptor beta chains sequenced from a single sample in a study of blood T cell repertoires in COVID-19. Clones were read by immunoSEQ multiplex PCR, and TCRdb kept only the in-frame ones, dropping some. The sample has roughly 200,000 clones, around 85% seen once. Material: peripheral blood. Receptors originate from a woman aged 60-75 years with acute or convalescent COVID-19.

This chain connects TRBV11-2 to TRBJ2-5; 8 positions agree with TRBD2. The CDR3 is made up of 16 amino acids. In germline, CDR1 is SGHAT, CDR2 FQNNGV. The V and J ends lost 2 bases and 4 bases, in that order; junction bases with no gene match: 9. The CDR3 protein is CASSLNLAAGGETQYF. In nucleotides, the CDR3 is TGTGCCAGCAGCTTAAACCTGGCGGCGGGAGGAGAGACCCAGTACTTC.

The V and J genes are TRBV7-8 and TRBJ1-1; D unclear. The germline V and J ends were trimmed by 4 bases and 1 base, with 13 bases remaining between them. The CDR3 extends over 15 amino acids. Germline V gene sequence: CDR1 SGHVS, CDR2 FQNEAQ. The chain's CDR3 is CASSSLLRGNTEAFF. CDR3 DNA sequence: TGTGCCAGCAGCTCCCTTCTCAGAGGGAACACTGAAGCTTTCTTT. Full variable domain (remainder filled in from reference TRBV7-8 and TRBJ1-1): GAGVSQSPRYKVAKRGQDVALRCDPISGHVSLFWYQQALGQGPEFLTYFQNEAQLDKSGLPSDRFFAERPEGSVSTLKIQRTQQEDSAVYLCASSSLLRGNTEAFFGQGTRLTVV.

V usage is TRBV9 and J usage is TRBJ2-3; D is perhaps TRBD2 (6 bases). This CDR3 region has 17 residues. The V and J ends lost 4 bases and 2 bases respectively, with 20 bases between them. In germline, CDR1 is SGDLS, CDR2 YYNGEE. DNA of the CDR3: TGTGCCAGCAGCCCTCCTCCGGGGGTGGCCTACACAGATACGCAGTATTTT. Protein product: CASSPPPGVAYTDTQYF.

This chain links TRBV25-1 with TRBJ1-5, with D perhaps matching TRBD1 (5 bases). The CDR3 has 13 residues. The germline V gene encodes CDR1 MGHDK and CDR2 SYGVNS. Trimming removed 3 bases from V and 7 bases from J, with 10 bases in between. The CDR3 nucleotides read TGTGCCAGCAGTGACCCCGGGGGGCAGCCCCAGCATTTT. Translation: CASSDPGGQPQHF.

V gene TRBV27 combines with J gene TRBJ2-2, with 14 bases fitting TRBD2. Germline CDR1 and CDR2: MNHEY and SMNVEV (reference sequence). This CDR3 has 17 residues. J lost 7 bases, V lost 5 bases, and 9 bases had no gene match. The CDR3 here is CASSRLAGGPRGGELFF. CDR3 DNA: TGTGCCAGCAGTAGACTAGCGGGAGGGCCTCGGGGCGGGGAGCTGTTTTTT.

The CDR3 loop is CASGAGVAGELFF. CDR3 DNA sequence: TGCGCCAGCGGAGCGGGAGTCGCCGGGGAGCTGTTTTTT. V and J are TRBV5-1 and TRBJ2-2, with 8 bases lining up with TRBD2. The CDR3 covers 13 residues. Per the germline V gene, CDR1 is SGHRS and CDR2 is YFSETQ. The junction had 5 bases not matched to a gene; V was cut back by 7 bases and J by 6 bases.

The chain joins TRBV3-1 (or the pseudogene TRBV3-2) to TRBJ1-6; 10 bases are shared with TRBD1. Germline CDR1 is LGHDT and CDR2 is YNNKEL (reference sequence). The CDR3 is 16 residues long. V was clipped by 2 bases and J by 10 bases; unmatched bases: 8. This CDR3 is CASSQPGQGRGSPLHF. Written as DNA, the CDR3 is TGTGCCAGCAGCCAACCGGGACAGGGGCGTGGGTCACCCCTCCACTTT.

A single count supports this clone. The V and J genes are TRBV12-3 or TRBV12-4 and TRBJ2-1, with TRBD2 matching 9 bases. V lost 2 bases to trimming and J lost 15 bases; unmatched junction nucleotides: 5. This CDR3 comprises 12 residues. The CDR3 is CASSLLTSGLFF. CDR3 sequence (DNA): TGTGCCAGCAGTTTACTAACTAGCGGGTTGTTCTTC.

The chain is built from TRBV28 and TRBJ2-7; D is perhaps TRBD1 (6 bases). The germline gives CDR1 MDHEN, CDR2 SYDVKM. The CDR3 totals 12 residues. V dropped 5 bases and J dropped 9 bases, with 14 bases sitting between them. The CDR3 sequence: CASSAPGARQYF. DNA for the CDR3: TGTGCCAGCAGTGCCCCAGGGGCCCGGCAGTACTTC. The variable domain in full, completed from reference TRBV28 and TRBJ2-7, reads DVKVTQSSRYLVKRTGEKVFLECVQDMDHENMFWYRQDPGLGLRLIYFSYDVKMKEKGDIPEGYSVSREKKERFSLILESASTNQTSMYLCASSAPGARQYFGPGTRLTVT.

V usage is TRBV9 and J usage is TRBJ1-1; TRBD1 matches 7 bases. V lost 3 bases to trimming and J lost 6 bases; unmatched junction nucleotides: 5. CDR1 is SGDLS, CDR2 YYNGEE, per germline. The CDR3 runs to 13 residues. This CDR3 is CASSGTGDSEAFF. CDR3 DNA: TGTGCCAGCAGCGGTACAGGGGACTCTGAAGCTTTCTTT.

The chain is built from TRBV7-2 and TRBJ2-3; D is uncertain. The CDR3 contains 12 residues. V was shortened by 2 bases and J by 7 bases, with 7 bases between the two germline ends. Per germline, CDR1 SGHTA and CDR2 FQGNSA. Here the CDR3 DNA reads TGTGCCAGCAGCTTATTGAGGAATACGCAGTATTTT. It encodes CASSLLRNTQYF.

V is TRBV7-8 and J is TRBJ2-5; 9 bases match TRBD1. The germline V gene has CDR1 SGHVS and CDR2 FQNEAQ. Trimming at V came to 5 bases and at J to 5 bases, leaving 6 bases not matched to a gene. The CDR3 is made up of 14 amino acids. CDR3 in DNA: TGTGCCAGCAGCCTATTGACAGGGGGGGAGACCCAGTACTTC. Encoded protein: CASSLLTGGETQYF.

The V call is TRBV7-8, the J call TRBJ1-3, with D possibly matching TRBD1 (6 bases). V lost 5 bases, J lost 0 bases, and 14 bases lay in between. The germline V gene has CDR1 SGHVS and CDR2 FQNEAQ. The CDR3 is 16 residues long. The CDR3 region has the DNA TGTGCCAGCAGCCGTCAGACAGGCGGCTCTGGAAACACCATATATTTT. It encodes CASSRQTGGSGNTIYF.

CDR3 amino acids: CASSLSGTYTGELFF. For the CDR3, the DNA is TGTGCCAGCAGCCTTTCCGGGACTTACACCGGGGAGCTGTTTTTT. V gene TRBV14 combines with J gene TRBJ2-2, with a tentative D call TRBD2 (6 bases). CDR3 length: 15 residues. CDR1 is SGHDN and CDR2 is FVKESK in the germline V gene. Trimming took off 4 bases at V and 3 bases at J, with 12 bases between the two ends.

This chain uses TRBV2 with TRBJ2-7; tentatively, D is TRBD1 (5 bases). CDR1 SNHLY and CDR2 FYNNEI come from the germline V gene. The CDR3 has 12 amino acids. V was shortened by 5 bases and J by 6 bases, with 11 bases between the two germline ends. In DNA, the CDR3 is TGTGCCAGCAGTATGACAGAAATCGAGCAGTACGTC. Its translation is CASSMTEIEQYV.

The J gene is TRBJ2-2, the V gene TRBV15; D remains ambiguous. Deletions cut 0 bases from V and 8 bases from J, with 10 bases between. Germline V gene data show CDR1 as LNHNV and CDR2 as YYDKDF (reference sequence). The CDR3 extends over 14 amino acids. In nucleotides, the CDR3 is TGTGCCACCAGCAGAGATGAGGTTACAGGGGAGCTGTTTTTT. It specifies CATSRDEVTGELFF.

The gene calls are TRBV11-2 and TRBJ1-5; TRBD1 matches at 9 bases. The CDR3 runs 19 residues. Germline assignment: CDR1 SGHAT and CDR2 FQNNGV. V lost 2 bases to trimming and J lost 5 bases; unmatched junction nucleotides: 16. In nucleotides, the CDR3 is TGTGCCAGCAGCTTAACGTTTGGACAGGGGCTAGGGGGGGATCAGCCCCAGCATTTT. Translation: CASSLTFGQGLGGDQPQHF.

J is TRBJ1-6 and V is TRBV6-5; 9 positions agree with TRBD1. V dropped 8 bases and J dropped 10; count of bases not matched to a gene: 9. Germline V CDR1 and CDR2: MNHEY, SVGAGI. The CDR3 consists of 14 residues. The CDR3 sequence is CASLYRGLGSPLHF. DNA for the CDR3: TGTGCCAGCCTATACAGGGGGCTCGGATCACCCCTCCACTTT.

J is TRBJ2-7 and V is TRBV11-2, with 7 positions matching TRBD2. The CDR3 covers 16 residues. Germline CDR1 is SGHAT and CDR2 is FQNNGV. V lost 3 bases and J lost 3; bases outside the gene matches: 11. In DNA, the CDR3 is TGTGCCAGCAGCTTGGGTGTGGGGGGGAAAGGCTACGAGCAGTACGTC. The encoded protein is CASSLGVGGKGYEQYV.

V is TRBV9 and J is TRBJ1-2, with D possibly matching TRBD1 (6 bases). This CDR3 comprises 14 residues. V was shortened by 5 bases and J by 8 bases, with 19 bases between the two germline ends. The germline CDR1 and CDR2 sequences are SGDLS and YYNGEE. DNA of the CDR3: TGTGCCAGCAGTCTCTCCGACAGGATAGGGGGCTACACCTTC. It specifies CASSLSDRIGGYTF.

V is TRBV6-1 and J is TRBJ2-6; D is possibly TRBD1 (6 bases). The germline V gene encodes CDR1 MNHNS and CDR2 SASEGT. V dropped 4 bases and J dropped 0 bases, with 16 bases sitting between them. This CDR3 has 18 amino acids. The CDR3 DNA is TGTGCCAGCAGTGCTGAGAGGACAGCAAGCTCTGGGGCCAACGTCCTGACTTTC. It is translated as CASSAERTASSGANVLTF.

The chain joins TRBV5-1 to TRBJ1-6, with D possibly matching TRBD1 (5 bases). V gave up 3 bases and J gave up 8 bases, with 15 bases separating them. The CDR3 runs to 15 residues. The V gene's germline CDR1 is SGHRS and CDR2 YFSETQ. This CDR3 is CASSSGQGQDSPLHF. Here the CDR3 DNA reads TGCGCCAGCAGCTCCGGGCAGGGTCAGGATTCACCCCTCCACTTT. Using reference TRBV5-1 and TRBJ1-6 for the parts outside the CDR3, the full variable domain is KAGVTQTPRYLIKTRGQQVTLSCSPISGHRSVSWYQQTPGQGLQFLFEYFSETQRNKGNFPGRFSGRQFSNSRSEMNVSTLELGDSALYLCASSSGQGQDSPLHFGNGTRLTVT.

This chain connects TRBV20-1 to TRBJ2-7; 8 bases align to TRBD2. After removal of 3 bases from V and 7 bases from J, the junction contained 17 bases not matched to a gene. Germline CDR1 and CDR2: DFQATT and SNEGSKA (reference sequence). This CDR3 region has 16 residues. The DNA for the CDR3 is TGCAGTGCTAGTCCTCGGTCGTTAGCGGGGCCTCGGGAGCAGTACTTC. This encodes CSASPRSLAGPREQYF.

The chain is built from TRBV28 and TRBJ1-1; TRBD1 aligns across 8 bases. This CDR3 is built from 14 residues. Germline V lookup: CDR1 MDHEN, CDR2 SYDVKM. Trimming removed 6 bases from V and 3 bases from J; junction bases left unmatched: 6. The DNA for the CDR3 is TGTGCCAGCAGAGATACAGGGGGAGACACTGAAGCTTTCTTT. It translates to CASRDTGGDTEAFF.

The CDR3 coding sequence is TGCGCCAGCAGCCCGGGACAGGGGGGAGATACGCAGTATTTT. As protein: CASSPGQGGDTQYF. The chain employs TRBV5-1 and TRBJ2-3; TRBD1 agrees at 11 bases. V lost 4 bases and J lost 5; bases outside the gene matches: 3. The CDR3 totals 14 residues. Germline V gene lookup returns CDR1 SGHRS and CDR2 YFSETQ.

V is TRBV7-9 and J is TRBJ1-5, with D possibly matching TRBD1 (5 bases). Germline loops: CDR1 SEHNR, CDR2 FQNEAQ (reference sequence). The CDR3 is 13 amino acids. V was trimmed by 3 bases and J by 9 bases, leaving 12 bases between them. The CDR3 sequence: CASSLGGRPPQHF. The DNA for the CDR3 is TGTGCCAGCAGCTTGGGGGGACGTCCGCCCCAGCATTTT.

This rearrangement joins TRBV5-1 to TRBJ1-1; D unclear. This CDR3 comprises 13 residues. Trimming cost V 0 bases and J 4 bases, with 7 bases left between them. Germline CDR1 reads SGHRS; CDR2 reads YFSETQ. CDR3 DNA: TGCGCCAGCAGCTTGGAGACGGGCACTGAAGCTTTCTTT. Amino acids: CASSLETGTEAFF.

The chain joins TRBV28 to TRBJ2-1; D unclear. Per the germline V gene, CDR1 is MDHEN and CDR2 is SYDVKM. The CDR3 contains 11 residues. Deletions cut 6 bases from V and 9 bases from J, with 9 bases between. CDR3 in amino acids: CASSPLSEQFF. The CDR3 DNA follows: TGTGCCAGCAGCCCACTGAGTGAGCAGTTCTTC.

This clone was observed a handful of times. The chain joins TRBV24-1 to TRBJ2-1; 9 positions match TRBD2. V lost 4 bases to trimming and J lost 7 bases; unmatched junction nucleotides: 7. Germline V CDR1 and CDR2: KGHDR, SFDVKD. This CDR3 has 15 amino acids. CDR3 sequence (DNA): TGTGCCACCAGTGAATTAGCGGGAGTAGGGAATGAGCAGTTCTTC. This sequence encodes CATSELAGVGNEQFF.

This chain joins TRBV20-1 and TRBJ2-1, with D possibly matching TRBD2 (5 bases). From germline, CDR1 is DFQATT and CDR2 SNEGSKA (reference sequence). The V and J ends lost 6 bases and 6 bases respectively, with 9 bases between them. CDR3 length: 11 residues. The CDR3 DNA reads TGCAGTGCCCCTGGAGGCAATGAGCAGTTCTTC. Amino acids: CSAPGGNEQFF.

V usage is TRBV20-1 and J usage is TRBJ1-1; 7 nucleotides align to TRBD1. This CDR3 comprises 14 residues. Germline V gives CDR1 DFQATT, CDR2 SNEGSKA (reference sequence). J was trimmed by 3 bases and V by 3 bases; bases with no gene match: 7. This chain's CDR3 is CSASRGTVHTEAFF. The CDR3 region has the DNA TGCAGTGCTAGTAGGGGGACAGTTCACACTGAAGCTTTCTTT.